A single sample is the source of the 3 T cell receptor beta chains below, sequenced in a study. The sorted Tregs were CD4+CD25+CD127-/low cells. A single record per CDR3 protein comes from TCRdb applying MiXCR to the 5' RACE reads. The data contain fewer than 65,000 distinct CDR3 sequences, less than 25% of them singletons. The sequencing sample was made of tumor-infiltrating Tregs sorted from the breast tumor. These receptors were collected from a female donor with breast cancer.

Ten or more counts support this clonotype. J is TRBJ2-4 and V is TRBV20-1; TRBD2 matches 13 bases. The CDR3 is 15 residues long. The junction had 7 bases not matched to a gene; V was cut back by 5 bases and J by 6 bases. From germline, CDR1 is DFQATT and CDR2 SNEGSKA (reference sequence). The CDR3 coding sequence is TGCAGTGCTGGCTCACTAGCGGGAGGGCCAAACATTCAGTACTTC. It translates to CSAGSLAGGPNIQYF.

This clonotype occurred many times. This chain uses TRBV5-1 with TRBJ2-3; 8 nucleotides match TRBD1. Germline loops: CDR1 SGHRS, CDR2 YFSETQ. Losses at the gene ends were 4 bases for V and 6 bases for J; bases not matched to a gene: 7. This CDR3 comprises 14 residues. The CDR3 DNA is TGCGCCAGCAGCGTCGGACAGGGCTACGATACGCAGTATTTT. It encodes CASSVGQGYDTQYF. The variable domain in full, completed from reference TRBV5-1 and TRBJ2-3, reads KAGVTQTPRYLIKTRGQQVTLSCSPISGHRSVSWYQQTPGQGLQFLFEYFSETQRNKGNFPGRFSGRQFSNSRSEMNVSTLELGDSALYLCASSVGQGYDTQYFGPGTRLTVL.

This clonotype was seen repeatedly, ten times or more. This chain connects TRBV20-1 to TRBJ1-1; D ambiguous. CDR3 length equals 13 residues. Trimming took 0 bases from V and 6 from J, leaving 11 bases between them. Germline V lookup: CDR1 DFQATT, CDR2 SNEGSKA (reference sequence). CDR3 sequence: CSARDFSGAEAFF. CDR3 in DNA: TGCAGTGCTAGAGATTTCTCTGGCGCTGAAGCTTTCTTT.